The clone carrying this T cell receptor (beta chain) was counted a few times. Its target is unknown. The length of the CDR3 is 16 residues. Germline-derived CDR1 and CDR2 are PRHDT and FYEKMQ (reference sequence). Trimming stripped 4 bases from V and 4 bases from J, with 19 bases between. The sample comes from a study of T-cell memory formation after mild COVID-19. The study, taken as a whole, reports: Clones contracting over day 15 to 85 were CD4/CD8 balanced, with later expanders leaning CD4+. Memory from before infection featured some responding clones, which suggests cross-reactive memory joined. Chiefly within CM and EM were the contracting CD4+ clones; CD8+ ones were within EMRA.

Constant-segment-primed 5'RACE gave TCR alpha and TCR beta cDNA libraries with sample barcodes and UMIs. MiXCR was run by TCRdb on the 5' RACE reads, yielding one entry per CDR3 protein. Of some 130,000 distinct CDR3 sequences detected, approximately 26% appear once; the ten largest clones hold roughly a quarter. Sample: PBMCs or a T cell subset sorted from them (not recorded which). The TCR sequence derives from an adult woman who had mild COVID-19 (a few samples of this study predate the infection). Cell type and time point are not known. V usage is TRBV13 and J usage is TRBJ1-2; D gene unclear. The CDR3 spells CASSSSDPGEGYGYTF. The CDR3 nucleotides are TGTGCCAGCAGCTCCTCCGACCCGGGTGAGGGCTATGGCTACACCTTC.